The entry below describes one T cell receptor (beta chain). Samples came from healthy bone marrow donors. The PCR contained 60 Vbeta and 13 Jbeta primers. Repertoires were generated with immunoSEQ multiplex PCR, while TCRdb's copy carries only in-frame clones and drops some. The repertoire has about 120,000 clones, around 88% of them found once; the top ten carry approximately 2%. The V end lost 0 bases, the J end lost 5 bases, and 8 bases lay between the germline ends. CDR3 size: 14 residues. Germline loops: CDR1 SGHDT, CDR2 YYEEEE. These data originate in a study of cytomegalovirus exposure and HLA in healthy donors.

The receptor's source is a man aged 40-55 years in good health and CMV-seronegative. Sequencing used PBMCs. J is TRBJ1-4 and V is TRBV5-6; D is possibly TRBD1 (5 bases). The CDR3 reads CASSLGGKNEKLFF. CDR3 DNA: TGTGCCAGCAGCTTGGGGGGCAAAAATGAAAAACTGTTTTTT. Complete variable domain (other parts from reference TRBV5-6 and TRBJ1-4): DAGVTQSPTHLIKTRGQQVTLRCSPKSGHDTVSWYQQALGQGPQFIFQYYEEEERQRGNFPDRFSGHQFPNYSSELNVNALLLGDSALYLCASSLGGKNEKLFFGSGTQLSVL.